This TCR beta chain is drawn from a study of Graves' ophthalmopathy and Graves' hyperthyroidism. Study in general: Peripheral blood (taken before any treatment) was collected at initial diagnosis.

Researchers took RNA transcripts and amplified TCR beta CDR3 regions from them. First-round RT-PCR relied on HTBI primers, and a second-round multiplex PCR came next. One entry per CDR3 protein, called by TCRdb with MiXCR from the multiplex PCR reads. The repertoire holds about 220,000 distinct CDR3 sequences, around a fifth seen once, with about 40% in the top ten. Uncontrolled infections, pregnancy, lactation or other autoimmune diseases led to patient exclusion. Study-level points and caveats: Sensitivity reached about 70% and specificity more than 72% when the model predicted ophthalmopathy progression. A model built from 13 signatures distinguished ophthalmopathy from stable hyperthyroidism with roughly 85% sensitivity and about 80% specificity.

This clonotype was seen more than once but under ten times. What it recognizes is unknown. Sequence at one end of the junction differs from germline and may be a read error. The CDR3 has 16 amino acids. Germline V gives CDR1 SGHRS, CDR2 YFSETQ. The J gene is TRBJ2-5, the V gene TRBV5-1; tentative D call: TRBD2 (5 bases). The sequence was collected from a woman in her fifties or sixties with Graves' ophthalmopathy. The specimen sequenced was peripheral blood. The CDR3 loop reads CASSLAAIRGREAQYF. The CDR3 DNA sequence: TGCGCCAGCAGCTTGGCCGCGATACGTGGGAGAGAGGCCCAGTACTTC. Using reference TRBV5-1 and TRBJ2-5 for the parts outside the CDR3, the full variable domain is KAGVTQTPRYLIKTRGQQVTLSCSPISGHRSVSWYQQTPGQGLQFLFEYFSETQRNKGNFPGRFSGRQFSNSRSEMNVSTLELGDSALYLCASSLAAIRGREAQYFGPGTRLLVL.